This is a list of T cell receptor beta chains from one sample in a study of shared clonotypes between healthy human individuals. Libraries were prepared by immunoSEQ multiplex PCR; TCRdb keeps only in-frame clonotypes and omits some of them. In the table there are around 2,000,000 clones, 85% to 95% of which are singletons. The material sequenced was naive CD8+ T cells sorted from blood. The receptors shown here come from a man aged 18 to 35 in good health. Each CDR3 is given with its conserved first and last residue. Clone sizes are given selectively: once, few, many, or a class where the clone is expanded.

CDR3 | size | J | V | length
CASSLGTGGSYGYTF | - | TRBJ1-2 | TRBV7-6 | 15
CASSFRSGEQYF | - | TRBJ2-7 | TRBV19 | 12
CASSEGLGAGRASYEQYF | once | TRBJ2-7 | TRBV2 | 18
CASSLTRKGWNTEAFF | once | TRBJ1-1 | TRBV7-3 | 16
CASSWTSGGGSYNEQFF | - | TRBJ2-1 | TRBV5-6 | 17
CASSQFVGRDIKETQYF | - | TRBJ2-5 | TRBV7-9 | 17
CATSVGPYNEQFF | - | TRBJ2-1 | TRBV5-6 | 13
CASSFGQGRNEQFF | - | TRBJ2-1 | TRBV5-1 | 14
CASRFQEIFQETQYF | - | TRBJ2-5 | TRBV6-1 | 15
CAISESETGTNEKLFF | - | TRBJ1-4 | TRBV10-3 | 16
CASGLVQGHQPQHF | - | TRBJ1-5 | TRBV12-5 | 14
CASSLTAITSYEQYF | - | TRBJ2-7 | TRBV5-6 | 15
CASSIGVTYNEQFF | once | TRBJ2-1 | TRBV19 | 14
CASSLFLLDGGNYGYTF | - | TRBJ1-2 | TRBV28 | 17
CASSPTGGNQPQHF | - | TRBJ1-5 | TRBV6-5 | 14
CASSYSKGSAYEQYF | - | TRBJ2-7 | TRBV6-5 | 15